The entry below gives a single T cell receptor beta chain sequence along with its context. The data belong to a study of CD8 T cells in Susac syndrome. RNA totalling about 0.45 to 1 ug underwent reverse transcription with random hexamers. TCRdb called the immunoSEQ multiplex PCR reads again in MiXCR, with one record for every CDR3 protein. The sample lists about 280,000 distinct CDR3 sequences, about 88% occurring once. The CDR3 length is 18 residues. CDR1 and CDR2 from the germline V gene are SEHNR and FQNEAQ (reference sequence). Trimming took 1 base from V and 9 from J; bases not matched to a gene: 11. TEMRA cells underwent FACS enrichment and CD8+ and CD4+ T cells underwent negative isolation.

The TCR comes from a human donor with multiple sclerosis. Sample: CD8+ T cells from PBMCs. This chain joins TRBV7-9 and TRBJ2-1; 14 nucleotides line up with TRBD2. Here the CDR3 DNA reads TGTGCCAGCAGCTTAGACAGAGGGACTAGCGGGAGATTACGTGAGCAGTTCTTC. Its translation: CASSLDRGTSGRLREQFF.